The clone carrying this TCR beta chain was counted at least ten times. Its antigen is undetermined. The CDR3 length is 15 residues. CDR1 DFQATT and CDR2 SNEGSKA come from the germline V gene (reference sequence). V was pared by 3 bases and J by 0 bases, with 11 bases between. Three rounds of nested PCR, following a modified ARM-PCR protocol, produced the TCRbeta library. Using its own MiXCR run on the multiplex PCR reads, TCRdb lists one record per CDR3 protein. The table has 70,000 to 90,000 distinct CDR3 sequences, roughly 70% seen once. The source of the sample is a study of tumor and adjacent non-tumor tissue in lung cancer. About the research overall: The cohort had about a dozen adenocarcinoma, 2 squamous cell and 1 small cell patients. Each sample yielded a few million productive TCRbeta reads on average. Study-level points and caveats: Compared with tumor, normal lung showed significantly lower TCR diversity. Shorter survival was associated with higher TCR diversity in tumors.

The template was RNA from unsorted bulk tissue. This non-tumor lung sample came from over 3 cm beyond the tumor edge. The J gene is TRBJ2-2, the V gene TRBV20-1; perhaps TRBD1 as D (6 bases). The material sequenced was distant non-tumor lung tissue. The receptor's source is a woman between 50 and 59 years old with non-small cell lung cancer. The CDR3 protein is CSASRGNANTGELFF. The DNA of the CDR3 is TGCAGTGCTAGTAGGGGGAACGCGAACACCGGGGAGCTGTTTTTT.